The T cell receptor (beta chain) under discussion was sequenced for a study of blood T cell repertoires in COVID-19. The sample holds one count of this clone. Other DNA sequences in this specimen translate into the identical CDR3. Under the authors' procedure: From reference gene primer amplification, estimates of nucleated cell counts were derived. Profiling relied on immunoSEQ multiplex PCR, and the TCRdb table lists in-frame clones only, not all of them. The D gene and trimming were derived from the DNA, and the V and J assignments and clone size from that table. The sample lists about 160,000 clones; about 80% were seen once. The CDR3 runs 14 residues. CDR1 and CDR2 (germline): SGHTA, FQGNSA. The junction had 8 bases not matched to a gene; V was cut back by 5 bases and J by 5 bases.

Sequencing input: peripheral blood. This receptor was taken from a woman over 75 with acute or convalescent COVID-19. This chain links TRBV7-2 with TRBJ2-5, with 7 bases identical to TRBD1. The CDR3 is CASSLRQGAETQYF. The CDR3 nucleotides read TGTGCCAGCAGCCTCCGACAGGGTGCGGAGACCCAGTACTTC.